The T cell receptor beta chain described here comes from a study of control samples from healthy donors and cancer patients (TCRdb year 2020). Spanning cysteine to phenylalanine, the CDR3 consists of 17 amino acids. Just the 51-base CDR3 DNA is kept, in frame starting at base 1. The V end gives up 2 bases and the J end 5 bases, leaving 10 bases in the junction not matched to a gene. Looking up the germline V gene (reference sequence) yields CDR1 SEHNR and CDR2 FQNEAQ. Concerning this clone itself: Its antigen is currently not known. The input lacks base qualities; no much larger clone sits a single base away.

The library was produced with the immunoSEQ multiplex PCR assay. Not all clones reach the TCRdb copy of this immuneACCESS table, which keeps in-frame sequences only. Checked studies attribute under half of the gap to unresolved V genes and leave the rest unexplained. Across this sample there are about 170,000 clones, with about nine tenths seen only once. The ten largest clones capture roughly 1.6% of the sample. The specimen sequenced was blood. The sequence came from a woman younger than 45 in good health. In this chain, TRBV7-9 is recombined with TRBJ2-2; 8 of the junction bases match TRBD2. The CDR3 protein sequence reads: CASSLRGAGVKTGELFF. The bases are TGTGCCAGCAGCTTAAGGGGAGCGGGAGTAAAGACCGGGGAGCTGTTTTTT.